Sequencing of this T cell receptor beta chain was carried out in a study of cytomegalovirus exposure and HLA in healthy donors. The study ran its PCR with 60 Vbeta and 13 Jbeta primers. Measured with immunoSEQ multiplex PCR; TCRdb has only the in-frame clones, and not every one. The sample shows roughly 120,000 clones, less than 85% of them seen only once. V lost 6 bases to trimming and J lost 1 base, with 13 bases between them. Germline V lookup: CDR1 LNHDA, CDR2 SQIVND (reference sequence). The CDR3 contains 15 residues. The chain employs TRBV19 and TRBJ2-4, with a tentative D call TRBD2 (6 bases). This TCR was recovered from a man aged 25 to 45 in good health and CMV-seropositive. Sequencing used PBMCs. CDR3 residues: CASRLSGGAKNIQYF. The DNA of the CDR3 is TGTGCCAGTAGATTATCCGGGGGTGCCAAAAACATTCAGTACTTC.